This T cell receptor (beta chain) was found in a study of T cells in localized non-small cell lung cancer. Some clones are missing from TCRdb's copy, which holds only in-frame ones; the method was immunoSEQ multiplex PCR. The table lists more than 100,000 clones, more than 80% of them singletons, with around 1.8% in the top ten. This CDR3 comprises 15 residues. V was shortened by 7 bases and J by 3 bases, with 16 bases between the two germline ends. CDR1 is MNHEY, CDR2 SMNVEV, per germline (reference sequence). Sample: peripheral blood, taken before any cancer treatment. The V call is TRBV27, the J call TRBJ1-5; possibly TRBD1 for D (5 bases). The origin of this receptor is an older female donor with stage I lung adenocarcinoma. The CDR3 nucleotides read TGTGCCAGCAAGGGGTCCACTCAGTTCAATCAGCCCCAGCATTTT. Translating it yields CASKGSTQFNQPQHF.